The 24 T cell receptor beta chains given below trace back to one sample, sequenced in a study of human T cells and chemical hapten exposure. Time point denoted: patch test 2, 6 weeks after DPC sensitization. Treatment meaning: therapeutic diphenylcyclopropenone sensitization with weekly scalp DPC. MiXCR was run by TCRdb on the RACE reads, yielding one entry per CDR3 protein. The profile shows under 450,000 distinct CDR3 sequences, under 6.5% of them singletons. Sequencing was performed on whole blood, taken in connection with sensitization to the hapten diphenylcyclopropenone (DPC). All receptors derive from a woman under 30 with alopecia areata. Some clones in this sample may be carry-over from other donors' samples.

Remarks on this clonotype: A much larger clone sits a single nucleotide away, making a read error possible. V gene TRBV6-5 combines with J gene TRBJ2-3; a weak D match, TRBD2 (5 bases). Germline CDR1 is MNHEY and CDR2 is SVGAGI. Trimming shortened V by 4 bases and J by 4 bases, and 12 bases separated the two germline ends. The CDR3 sequence is 14 residues long. CDR3 nucleotide sequence: TGTGCCAGCAGTTCAGCCCTTAGCGCAGATACGCAGTATTTT. Its protein product is CASSSALSADTQYF.

The chain carries TRBV2 and TRBJ1-1; TRBD1 is a possible D gene (6 bases). Trimming removed 7 bases from V and 1 base from J, with 10 bases in between. Germline V gene data show CDR1 as SNHLY and CDR2 as FYNNEI. CDR3 length: 13 amino acids. Here the CDR3 reads CASMGGANTEAFF. In DNA form, the CDR3 reads TGTGCCAGCATGGGGGGCGCGAACACTGAAGCTTTCTTT.

This clonotype came up many times. This sequence joins TRBV2 and TRBJ1-1, with D hard to call. The CDR3 spans 15 residues. In germline, CDR1 is SNHLY, CDR2 FYNNEI. The V end was cut by 3 bases, the J end by 4 bases, with 15 bases between. CDR3 protein: CASSDGWRTLTEAFF. In DNA form, the CDR3 reads TGTGCCAGCAGTGACGGTTGGAGGACTCTCACTGAAGCTTTCTTT. The entire variable domain, with the rest obtained from reference TRBV2 and TRBJ1-1, is as follows: EPEVTQTPSHQVTQMGQEVILRCVPISNHLYFYWYRQILGQKVEFLVSFYNNEISEKSEIFDDQFSVERPDGSNFTLKIRSTKLEDSAMYFCASSDGWRTLTEAFFGQGTRLTVV.

This clonotype was recorded many times. The V call is TRBV7-2, the J call TRBJ1-1, with D perhaps matching TRBD1 (6 bases). V gave up 0 bases and J gave up 10 bases, with 18 bases separating them. The CDR3 covers 15 residues. Germline CDR1 and CDR2: SGHTA and FQGNSA. CDR3 nucleotides: TGTGCCAGCAGCTTAGCGCGGGGGACACCCTACGGAGCTTTCTTT. It encodes CASSLARGTPYGAFF.

This clonotype was found a few times. The V gene is TRBV5-8, the J gene TRBJ2-2; D is perhaps TRBD1 (6 bases). The germline gives CDR1 SGHTS, CDR2 YDEGEE. The CDR3 is 17 amino acids. The V gene lost 3 bases and the J gene lost 1 base, with 16 bases spanning the gap. CDR3 residues: CASSWFSGTRNTGELFF. CDR3 DNA sequence: TGTGCCAGCAGCTGGTTCTCCGGGACACGGAACACCGGGGAGCTGTTTTTT.

This chain links TRBV5-1 with TRBJ2-5, with TRBD2 as a possible D gene (6 bases). With 4 bases removed from V and 4 bases from J, the gap between germline ends came to 20 bases. CDR1 is SGHRS and CDR2 is YFSETQ in the germline V gene. This CDR3 has 16 residues. CDR3 protein: CASSPPSGPVLETQYF. The CDR3 DNA reads as TGCGCCAGCAGCCCCCCCAGCGGGCCCGTCCTAGAGACCCAGTACTTC.

This sequence joins TRBV28 and TRBJ2-3; D assignment may be TRBD1 or TRBD2 (5 bases each). The germline V and J ends were trimmed by 3 bases and 3 bases, with 13 bases remaining between them. Germline CDR1 MDHEN, CDR2 SYDVKM. The CDR3 is 15 residues long. CDR3 bases: TGTGCCAGCAGTTTCGAGGGCAGGGAAACAGATACGCAGTATTTT. Translation gives CASSFEGRETDTQYF.

The sample holds a few counts of this clonotype. The chain employs TRBV10-3 and TRBJ2-1; the D gene could be TRBD1 or TRBD2 (6 bases each). The V end lost 6 bases, the J end lost 7 bases, and 10 bases lay between the germline ends. The CDR3 length is 12 residues. Germline V lookup: CDR1 ENHRY, CDR2 SYGVKD. The CDR3 spells CAISQGGNEQFF. The CDR3 bases are TGTGCCATCAGCCAAGGGGGGAATGAGCAGTTCTTC.

This clonotype was counted at least ten times. The chain combines TRBV5-1 with TRBJ1-1; D not certain. Between the trimmed V and J ends, which lost 4 bases and 1 base, there was a span of 8 bases. The CDR3 loop spans 13 amino acids. The germline V gene has CDR1 SGHRS and CDR2 YFSETQ. CDR3 amino acids: CASSETANTEAFF. DNA of the CDR3: TGCGCCAGCAGCGAAACAGCGAACACTGAAGCTTTCTTT.

This clonotype showed up just a few times. CDR3 sequence reads: CASSDRLASTDTQYF. For the CDR3, the DNA is TGTGCCAGCAGCGACAGACTAGCCAGCACAGATACGCAGTATTTT. The V gene is TRBV25-1, the J gene TRBJ2-3; TRBD2 aligns across 7 bases. Per germline, CDR1 MGHDK and CDR2 SYGVNS. There are 15 residues in the CDR3. V was clipped by 6 bases and J by 0 bases; unmatched bases: 6.

Many counts were recorded for this clonotype. The CDR3 sequence is CASKRAADTQYF. The CDR3 DNA reads TGTGCCAGCAAGAGGGCTGCAGATACGCAGTATTTT. The rearrangement links TRBV12-3 or TRBV12-4 to TRBJ2-3; D possibly corresponds to TRBD2 (5 bases). This CDR3 has 12 amino acids. Trimming took 7 bases from V and 4 from J, leaving 9 bases between them.

This clonotype occurred a few times. This chain joins TRBV6-6 and TRBJ2-3, with TRBD2 matching 9 bases. CDR3 size: 15 residues. The V gene end was trimmed by 10 bases and the J gene end by 5 bases; junction bases not matched to a gene: 13. Germline loops: CDR1 MNHNY, CDR2 SVGAGI (reference sequence). As DNA, the CDR3 is TGTGCCACCCTCCCCCTAGCGGGGTGGGAAGATACGCAGTATTTT. It yields the protein CATLPLAGWEDTQYF.

The table lists this clonotype with many counts. V is TRBV6-6 and J is TRBJ1-1; no clear D. Per germline, CDR1 MNHNY and CDR2 SVGAGI (reference sequence). The CDR3 length is 13 residues. The V and J ends lost 3 bases and 1 base respectively, with 6 bases between them. CDR3 residues: CASSYGGNTEAFF. CDR3 bases: TGTGCCAGCAGTTATGGAGGGAACACTGAAGCTTTCTTT.

This sequence joins TRBV19 and TRBJ2-4; D remains unclear. There are 17 residues in the CDR3. The V gene's germline CDR1 is LNHDA and CDR2 SQIVND (reference sequence). Trimming removed 3 bases from V and 1 base from J, with 16 bases in between. CDR3 protein: CASSIPPLAGAKNIQYF. The CDR3 DNA reads TGTGCCAGTAGTATCCCCCCCCTTGCTGGTGCCAAAAACATTCAGTACTTC.

V is TRBV2 and J is TRBJ2-3, with TRBD2 matching 12 bases. This CDR3 spans 15 amino acids. CDR1 SNHLY and CDR2 FYNNEI come from the germline V gene. V gave up 8 bases and J gave up 3 bases; unmatched junction bases: 6. CDR3 coding DNA: TGTGCCAGCGTTGGGACTAGCGGGCTGACAGATACGCAGTATTTT. It specifies CASVGTSGLTDTQYF.

This clonotype was detected ten times or more. J is TRBJ1-1 and V is TRBV24-1, with TRBD1 identical over 8 bases. V shed 6 bases and J 7 bases; nucleotides not matched to a gene: 6. CDR1 is KGHDR and CDR2 is SFDVKD in the germline V gene. The CDR3 runs to 13 residues. CDR3 in amino acids: CATSQSGGGEAFF. The CDR3 nucleotides read TGTGCCACCAGTCAGTCAGGGGGCGGTGAAGCTTTCTTT.

J is TRBJ1-5 and V is TRBV27, with 8 positions matching TRBD1. Germline values: CDR1 MNHEY, CDR2 SMNVEV (reference sequence). CDR3 length equals 18 residues. V gave up 7 bases and J gave up 3 bases; unmatched junction bases: 17. CDR3 sequence (DNA): TGTGCCAGCAAGGGTGGACAGGGAGGAAGATTGGACAATCAGCCCCAGCATTTT. Amino acid sequence: CASKGGQGGRLDNQPQHF.

This clonotype has a count of ten or more. This chain uses TRBV6-2 or TRBV6-3 with TRBJ2-3; D remains ambiguous. V was trimmed by 1 base and J by 0 bases, leaving 5 bases between them. The CDR3 is 14 amino acids. Germline CDR1 and CDR2: MNHEY and SVGEGT. The CDR3 sequence: CASSYFRSTDTQYF. The CDR3 DNA follows: TGTGCCAGCAGTTACTTTAGGAGCACAGATACGCAGTATTTT.

There are a few counts of this clonotype. The rearrangement uses TRBV6-5 and TRBJ2-2; D remains ambiguous. Between the trimmed V and J ends, which lost 4 bases and 7 bases, there was a span of 10 bases. The germline CDR1 and CDR2 sequences are MNHEY and SVGAGI. The CDR3 length is 13 residues. The CDR3 nucleotides read TGTGCCAGCAGTTCATCATGGGGCGGGGAGCTGTTTTTT. Translation gives CASSSSWGGELFF.

This clonotype was counted ten times or more. The chain recombines TRBV19 with TRBJ1-2; 8 bases line up with TRBD1. The CDR3 is 15 residues long. The V segment lost 4 bases and the J segment 6 bases; nucleotides outside the gene matches: 10. CDR1 LNHDA and CDR2 SQIVND come from the germline V gene (reference sequence). The CDR3 DNA reads as TGTGCCAGTAGTACCCGGACAGGGTTTAATGATGGCTACACCTTC. It is translated as CASSTRTGFNDGYTF.

The rearrangement links TRBV28 to TRBJ2-3; 10 bases are shared with TRBD2. Trimming at V came to 2 bases and at J to 5 bases, leaving 10 bases not matched to a gene. There are 17 residues in the CDR3. Germline V gene lookup returns CDR1 MDHEN and CDR2 SYDVKM. The CDR3 DNA reads as TGTGCCAGCAGTTTAGTTCTAGCGGGAGCGTGGGTAGATACGCAGTATTTT. Its protein is CASSLVLAGAWVDTQYF.

This clonotype was recorded many times. V gene TRBV7-3 combines with J gene TRBJ1-3, with TRBD1 matching 7 bases. The CDR3 runs to 13 residues. The germline V gene encodes CDR1 SGHTA and CDR2 FQGTGA. Trimming cost V 4 bases and J 4 bases; bases outside gene matches: 1. This chain's CDR3 is CASSSGGGNTIYF. CDR3 nucleotides: TGTGCCAGCAGCTCAGGGGGAGGAAACACCATATATTTT. Full variable domain (remainder filled in from reference TRBV7-3 and TRBJ1-3): GAGVSQTPSNKVTEKGKYVELRCDPISGHTALYWYRQSLGQGPEFLIYFQGTGAADDSGLPNDRFFAVRPEGSVSTLKIQRTERGDSAVYLCASSSGGGNTIYFGEGSWLTVV.

The V gene is TRBV7-2, the J gene TRBJ1-4; D is unclear. The CDR3 runs 15 residues. The germline V gene encodes CDR1 SGHTA and CDR2 FQGNSA. V was trimmed by 2 bases and J by 8 bases, leaving 15 bases between them. The CDR3 DNA sequence: TGTGCCAGCAGCTTATTAGGGCAACTCGGAGAAAAACTGTTTTTT. It translates to CASSLLGQLGEKLFF.

The chain combines TRBV5-1 with TRBJ2-5; D might be TRBD2 (6 bases). The CDR3 covers 16 residues. V dropped 0 bases and J dropped 1 base, with 13 bases sitting between them. CDR1 is SGHRS, CDR2 YFSETQ, per germline. The CDR3 bases are TGCGCCAGCAGCTTGGCTGGGGACTTGACCCAAGAGACCCAGTACTTC. Its translation is CASSLAGDLTQETQYF. Drawing the rest from reference TRBV5-1 and TRBJ2-5, the complete variable domain is KAGVTQTPRYLIKTRGQQVTLSCSPISGHRSVSWYQQTPGQGLQFLFEYFSETQRNKGNFPGRFSGRQFSNSRSEMNVSTLELGDSALYLCASSLAGDLTQETQYFGPGTRLLVL.